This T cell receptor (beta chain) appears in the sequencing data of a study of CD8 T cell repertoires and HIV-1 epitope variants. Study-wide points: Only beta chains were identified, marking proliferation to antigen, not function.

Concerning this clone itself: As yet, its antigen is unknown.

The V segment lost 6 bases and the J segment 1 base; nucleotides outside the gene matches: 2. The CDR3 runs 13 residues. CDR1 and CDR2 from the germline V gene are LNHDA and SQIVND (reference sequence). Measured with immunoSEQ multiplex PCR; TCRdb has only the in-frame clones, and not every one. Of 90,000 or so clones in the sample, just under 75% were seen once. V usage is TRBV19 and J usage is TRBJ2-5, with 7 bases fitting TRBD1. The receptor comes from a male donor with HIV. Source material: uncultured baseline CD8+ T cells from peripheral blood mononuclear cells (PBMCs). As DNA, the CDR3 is TGTGCCAGTAGCCGGGACAGCCAAGAGACCCAGTACTTC. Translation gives CASSRDSQETQYF. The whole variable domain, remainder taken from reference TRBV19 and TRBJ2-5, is DGGITQSPKYLFRKEGQNVTLSCEQNLNHDAMYWYRQDPGQGLRLIYYSQIVNDFQKGDIAEGYSVSREKKESFPLTVTSAQKNPTAFYLCASSRDSQETQYFGPGTRLLVL.